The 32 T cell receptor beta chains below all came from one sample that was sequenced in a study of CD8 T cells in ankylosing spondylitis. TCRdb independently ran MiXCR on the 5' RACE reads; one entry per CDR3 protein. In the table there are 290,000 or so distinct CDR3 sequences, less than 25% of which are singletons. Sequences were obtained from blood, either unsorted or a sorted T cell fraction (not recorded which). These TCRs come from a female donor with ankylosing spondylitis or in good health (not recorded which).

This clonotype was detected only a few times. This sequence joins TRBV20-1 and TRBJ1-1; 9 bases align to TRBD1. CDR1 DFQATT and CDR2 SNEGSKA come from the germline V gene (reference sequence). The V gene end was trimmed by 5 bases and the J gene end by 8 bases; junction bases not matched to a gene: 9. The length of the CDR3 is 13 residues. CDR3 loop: CSAVSGTGTEAFF. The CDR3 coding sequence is TGCAGTGCTGTCTCCGGGACAGGGACCGAAGCTTTCTTT.

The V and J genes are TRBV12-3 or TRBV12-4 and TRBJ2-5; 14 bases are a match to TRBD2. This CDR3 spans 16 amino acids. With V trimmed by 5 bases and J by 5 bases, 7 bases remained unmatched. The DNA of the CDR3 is TGTGCCAGCAGTCCGGGGACTAGCGGGAGTATGGAGACCCAGTACTTC. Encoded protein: CASSPGTSGSMETQYF.

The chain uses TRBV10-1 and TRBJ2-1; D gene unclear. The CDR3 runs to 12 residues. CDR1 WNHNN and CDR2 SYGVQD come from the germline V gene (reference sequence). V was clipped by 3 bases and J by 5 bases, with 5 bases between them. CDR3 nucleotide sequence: TGCGCCAGCAGTGATAATAACAATGAGCAGTTCTTC. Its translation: CASSDNNNEQFF.

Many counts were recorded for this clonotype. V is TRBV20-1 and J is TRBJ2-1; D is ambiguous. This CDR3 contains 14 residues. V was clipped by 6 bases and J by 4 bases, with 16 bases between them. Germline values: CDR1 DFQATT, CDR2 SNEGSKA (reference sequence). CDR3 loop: CSARRQIGYNEQFF. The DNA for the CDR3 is TGCAGTGCCAGACGGCAGATCGGGTACAATGAGCAGTTCTTC.

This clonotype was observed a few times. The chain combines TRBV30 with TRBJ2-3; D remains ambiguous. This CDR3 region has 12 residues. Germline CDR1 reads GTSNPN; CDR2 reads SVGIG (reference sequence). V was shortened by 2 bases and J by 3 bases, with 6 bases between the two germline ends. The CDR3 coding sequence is TGTGCCTGGAGTTCCGGAACAGATACGCAGTATTTT. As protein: CAWSSGTDTQYF.

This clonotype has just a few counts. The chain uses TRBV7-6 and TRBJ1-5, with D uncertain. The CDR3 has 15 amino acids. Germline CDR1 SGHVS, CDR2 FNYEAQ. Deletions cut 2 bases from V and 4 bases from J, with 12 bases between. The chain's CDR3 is CASSLSGGGNQPQHF. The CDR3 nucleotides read TGTGCCAGCAGCTTATCCGGAGGAGGAAATCAGCCCCAGCATTTT. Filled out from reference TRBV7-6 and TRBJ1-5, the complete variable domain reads GAGVSQSPRYKVTKRGQDVALRCDPISGHVSLYWYRQALGQGPEFLTYFNYEAQQDKSGLPNDRFSAERPEGSISTLTIQRTEQRDSAMYRCASSLSGGGNQPQHFGDGTRLSIL.

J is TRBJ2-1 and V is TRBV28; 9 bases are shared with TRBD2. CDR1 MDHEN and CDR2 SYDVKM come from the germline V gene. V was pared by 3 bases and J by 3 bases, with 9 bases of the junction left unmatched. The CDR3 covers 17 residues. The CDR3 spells CASSFGSGRSNYNEQFF. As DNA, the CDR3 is TGTGCCAGCAGTTTTGGAAGCGGGAGGTCGAACTACAATGAGCAGTTCTTC.

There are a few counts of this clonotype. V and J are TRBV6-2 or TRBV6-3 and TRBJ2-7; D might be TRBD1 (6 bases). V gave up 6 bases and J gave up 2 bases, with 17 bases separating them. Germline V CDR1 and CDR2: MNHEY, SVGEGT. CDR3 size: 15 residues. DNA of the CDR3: TGTGCCAGCAGACGCACAGGGACCGCGGCCTACGAGCAGTACTTC. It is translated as CASRRTGTAAYEQYF.

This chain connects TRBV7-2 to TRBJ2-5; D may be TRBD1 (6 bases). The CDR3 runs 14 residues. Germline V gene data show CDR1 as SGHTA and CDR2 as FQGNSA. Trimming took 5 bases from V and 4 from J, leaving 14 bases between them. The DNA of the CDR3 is TGTGCCAGCAGCCCCGGGACGGACAGAGAGACCCAGTACTTC. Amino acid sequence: CASSPGTDRETQYF.

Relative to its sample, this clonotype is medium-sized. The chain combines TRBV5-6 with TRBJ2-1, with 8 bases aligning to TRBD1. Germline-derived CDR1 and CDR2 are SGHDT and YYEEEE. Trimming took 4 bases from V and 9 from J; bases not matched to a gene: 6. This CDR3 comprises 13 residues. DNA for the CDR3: TGTGCCAGCAGCCGGACAGGGATGAGTGAGCAGTTCTTC. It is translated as CASSRTGMSEQFF.

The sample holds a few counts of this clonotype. In DNA form, the CDR3 reads TGTGCCAGCAGCATGGGGCCCATCGCCCTCCACTTT. Protein: CASSMGPIALHF. The rearrangement links TRBV28 to TRBJ1-6; TRBD1 might be the D (5 bases). Trimming stripped 6 bases from V and 14 bases from J, with 14 bases between. Germline V lookup: CDR1 MDHEN, CDR2 SYDVKM. The CDR3 sequence is 12 residues long.

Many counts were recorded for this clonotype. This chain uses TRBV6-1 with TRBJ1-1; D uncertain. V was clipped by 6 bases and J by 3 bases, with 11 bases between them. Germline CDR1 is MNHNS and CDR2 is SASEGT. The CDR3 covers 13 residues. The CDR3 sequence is CASSPETDTEAFF. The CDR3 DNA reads TGTGCCAGCAGCCCCGAAACGGACACTGAAGCTTTCTTT.

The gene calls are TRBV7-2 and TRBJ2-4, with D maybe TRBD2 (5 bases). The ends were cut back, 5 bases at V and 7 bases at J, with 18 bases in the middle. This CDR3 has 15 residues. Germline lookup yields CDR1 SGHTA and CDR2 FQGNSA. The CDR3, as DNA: TGTGCCAGCAGCCCGCGGACTCACCTCGGCAACATTCAGTACTTC. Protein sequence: CASSPRTHLGNIQYF.

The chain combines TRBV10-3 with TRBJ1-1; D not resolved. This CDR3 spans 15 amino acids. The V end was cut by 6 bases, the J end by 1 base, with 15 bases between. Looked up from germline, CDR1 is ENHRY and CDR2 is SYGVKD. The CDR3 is CAISRDPSWNTEAFF. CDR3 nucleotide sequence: TGTGCCATCAGCCGAGACCCTAGCTGGAACACTGAAGCTTTCTTT.

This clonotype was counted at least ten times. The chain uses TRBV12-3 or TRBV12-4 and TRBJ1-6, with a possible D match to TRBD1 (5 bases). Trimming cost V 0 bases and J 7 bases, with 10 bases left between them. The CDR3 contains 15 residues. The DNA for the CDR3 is TGTGCCAGCAGTTTAGCAGGGGTTGACAATTCACCCCTCCACTTT. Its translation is CASSLAGVDNSPLHF.

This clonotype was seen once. This CDR3 is CASSRSGRQETQYF. DNA for the CDR3: TGTGCCAGCTCACGGTCAGGGCGTCAAGAGACCCAGTACTTC. This chain uses TRBV18 with TRBJ2-5; weak D call: TRBD1 (5 bases). This CDR3 is 14 amino acids long. The germline V gene has CDR1 KGHSH and CDR2 LQKENI. The V and J ends lost 4 bases and 2 bases respectively, with 11 bases between them. The entire variable domain, with the rest obtained from reference TRBV18 and TRBJ2-5, is as follows: NAGVMQNPRHLVRRRGQEARLRCSPMKGHSHVYWYRQLPEEGLKFMVYLQKENIIDESGMPKERFSAEFPKEGPSILRIQQVVRGDSAAYFCASSRSGRQETQYFGPGTRLLVL.

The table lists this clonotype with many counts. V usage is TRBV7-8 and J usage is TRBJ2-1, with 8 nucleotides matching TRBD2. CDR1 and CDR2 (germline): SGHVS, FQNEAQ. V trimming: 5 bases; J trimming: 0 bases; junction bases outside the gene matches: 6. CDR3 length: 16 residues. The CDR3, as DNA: TGTGCCAGCAGCCCTTTGAGCGGGGGCTCCTACAATGAGCAGTTCTTC. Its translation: CASSPLSGGSYNEQFF.

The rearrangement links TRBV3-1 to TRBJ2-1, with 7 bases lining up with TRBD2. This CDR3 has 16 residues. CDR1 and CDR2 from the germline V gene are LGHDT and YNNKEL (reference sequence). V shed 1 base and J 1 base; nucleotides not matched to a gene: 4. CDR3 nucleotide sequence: TGTGCCAGCAGCCAAGGCGGGAGTGTATCCTACAATGAGCAGTTCTTC. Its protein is CASSQGGSVSYNEQFF.

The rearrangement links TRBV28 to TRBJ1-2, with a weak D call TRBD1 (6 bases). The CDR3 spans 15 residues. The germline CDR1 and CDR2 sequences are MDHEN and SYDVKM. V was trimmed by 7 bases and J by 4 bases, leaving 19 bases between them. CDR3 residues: CASNLRGGRGYGYTF. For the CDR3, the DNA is TGTGCCAGCAATTTGCGGGGGGGGCGAGGCTATGGCTACACCTTC.

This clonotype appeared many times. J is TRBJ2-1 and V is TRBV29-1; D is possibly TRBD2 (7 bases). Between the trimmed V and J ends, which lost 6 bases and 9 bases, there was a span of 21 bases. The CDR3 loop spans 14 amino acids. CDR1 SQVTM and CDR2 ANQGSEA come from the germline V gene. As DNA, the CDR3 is TGCAGCGTCGAACGGGGGGCCGGCGGGCGTGAGCAGTTCTTC. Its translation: CSVERGAGGREQFF.

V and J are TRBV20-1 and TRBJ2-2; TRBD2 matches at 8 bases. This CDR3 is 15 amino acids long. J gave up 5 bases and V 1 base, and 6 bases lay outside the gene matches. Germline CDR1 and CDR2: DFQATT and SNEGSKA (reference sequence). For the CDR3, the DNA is TGCAGTGCTAGAGTTGGCGGGAGGTGGACCGGGGAGCTGTTTTTT. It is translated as CSARVGGRWTGELFF.

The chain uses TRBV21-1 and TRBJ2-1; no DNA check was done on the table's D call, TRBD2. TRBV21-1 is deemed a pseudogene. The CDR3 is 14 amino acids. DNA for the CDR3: TGTGCCAGCAGCAAAGTGGGAGATACGGATGAGCAGTTCTTC. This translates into CASSKVGDTDEQFF.

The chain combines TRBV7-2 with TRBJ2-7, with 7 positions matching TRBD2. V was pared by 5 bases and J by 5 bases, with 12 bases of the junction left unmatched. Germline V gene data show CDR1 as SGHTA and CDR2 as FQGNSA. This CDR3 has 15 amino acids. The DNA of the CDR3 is TGTGCCAGCAGCCCCCAAGGCGGGAGAGAGCACGAGCAGTACTTC. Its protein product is CASSPQGGREHEQYF.

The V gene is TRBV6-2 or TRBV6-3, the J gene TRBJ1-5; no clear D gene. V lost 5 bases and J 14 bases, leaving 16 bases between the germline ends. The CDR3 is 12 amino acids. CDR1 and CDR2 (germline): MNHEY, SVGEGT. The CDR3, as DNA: TGTGCCAGCAGTAGTCCGGGCCTCGCGAAGCATTTT. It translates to CASSSPGLAKHF.

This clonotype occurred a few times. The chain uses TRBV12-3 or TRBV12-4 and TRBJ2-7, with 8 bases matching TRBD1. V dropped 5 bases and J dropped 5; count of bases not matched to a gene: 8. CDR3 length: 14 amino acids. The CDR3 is CASSKDRASHEQYF. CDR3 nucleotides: TGTGCCAGCAGTAAGGACAGGGCGTCCCACGAGCAGTACTTC.

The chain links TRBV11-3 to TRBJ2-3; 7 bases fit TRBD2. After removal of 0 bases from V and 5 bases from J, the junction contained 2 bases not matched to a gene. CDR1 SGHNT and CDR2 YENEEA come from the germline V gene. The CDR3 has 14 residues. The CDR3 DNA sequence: TGTGCCAGCAGCTTAGATGTAGCGGGAGATACGCAGTATTTT. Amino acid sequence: CASSLDVAGDTQYF.

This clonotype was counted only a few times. CDR3 region: CASSLTAGTSERADTQYF. CDR3 nucleotide sequence: TGTGCCAGCAGTCTCACAGCTGGGACTAGCGAACGCGCAGATACGCAGTATTTT. This chain uses TRBV12-3 or TRBV12-4 with TRBJ2-3; the match to TRBD2 covers 10 bases. The CDR3 sequence is 18 residues long. Trimming cost V 5 bases and J 4 bases; bases outside gene matches: 15.

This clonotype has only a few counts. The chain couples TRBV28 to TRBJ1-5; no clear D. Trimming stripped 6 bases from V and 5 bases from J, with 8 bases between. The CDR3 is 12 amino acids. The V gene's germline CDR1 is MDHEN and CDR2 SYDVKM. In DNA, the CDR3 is TGTGCCAGCAGCCCGAATTATCAGCCCCAGCATTTT. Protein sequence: CASSPNYQPQHF. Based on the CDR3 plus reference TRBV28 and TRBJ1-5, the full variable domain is DVKVTQSSRYLVKRTGEKVFLECVQDMDHENMFWYRQDPGLGLRLIYFSYDVKMKEKGDIPEGYSVSREKKERFSLILESASTNQTSMYLCASSPNYQPQHFGDGTRLSIL.

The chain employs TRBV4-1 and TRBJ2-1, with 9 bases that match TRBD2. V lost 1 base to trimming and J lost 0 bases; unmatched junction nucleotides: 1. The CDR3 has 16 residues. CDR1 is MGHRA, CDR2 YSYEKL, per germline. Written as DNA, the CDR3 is TGCGCCAGCAGCCAAGTTAGCGGGAGCTCCTACAATGAGCAGTTCTTC. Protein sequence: CASSQVSGSSYNEQFF.

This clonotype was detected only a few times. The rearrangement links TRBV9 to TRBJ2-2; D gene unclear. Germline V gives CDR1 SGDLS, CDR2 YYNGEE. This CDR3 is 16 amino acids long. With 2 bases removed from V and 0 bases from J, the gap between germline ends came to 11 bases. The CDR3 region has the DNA TGTGCCAGCAGCGTGGTAACGACAACGAACACCGGGGAGCTGTTTTTT. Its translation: CASSVVTTTNTGELFF. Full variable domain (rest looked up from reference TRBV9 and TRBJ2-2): DSGVTQTPKHLITATGQRVTLRCSPRSGDLSVYWYQQSLDQGLQFLIQYYNGEERAKGNILERFSAQQFPDLHSELNLSSLELGDSALYFCASSVVTTTNTGELFFGEGSRLTVL.

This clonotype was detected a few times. CDR3 loop: CASSLVGQVKETQYF. CDR3 sequence (DNA): TGTGCCAGCAGCTTAGTTGGCCAGGTAAAAGAGACCCAGTACTTC. The chain employs TRBV7-9 and TRBJ2-5; D not certain. This CDR3 is built from 15 residues. CDR1 and CDR2 (germline): SEHNR, FQNEAQ (reference sequence). Trimming removed 1 base at V and 3 bases at J, with 12 bases between.

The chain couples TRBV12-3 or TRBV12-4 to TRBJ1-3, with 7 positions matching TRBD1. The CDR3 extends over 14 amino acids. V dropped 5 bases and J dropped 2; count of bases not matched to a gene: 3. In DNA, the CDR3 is TGTGCCAGCAGTGGGGGACAGACTGGAAACACCATATATTTT. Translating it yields CASSGGQTGNTIYF.